What follows are 18 T cell receptor beta chains derived from one specimen sequenced in a study of T cells after yellow fever vaccination (dated by TCRdb to about 2019). Library preparation employed 5' RACE. TCRdb shows the sequencer as Illumina HiSeq 2500. Using fastp trimming at Q25 and MiXCR clonotype assembly, TCRdb reanalyzed the public sequencing data and kept in-frame beta chains. All rows with the same CDR3 protein become a single entry with the most common DNA and genes. The sample contains a few hundred thousand distinct CDR3 sequences, around 8.1% of them found a single time. The ten largest clones take up roughly 15% of the sample. The sample's treatment or condition label is to be understood as: live attenuated yellow fever vaccine strain. The sample in question was PBMCs, obtained roughly 45 days after the first yellow fever vaccination. These receptors were obtained from a man between 18 and 35 years old who received the YFV17D yellow fever vaccine.

This clonotype has a handful of counts. The rearrangement joins TRBV4-3 to TRBJ1-4; D is uncertain. This CDR3 spans 15 amino acids. Between the trimmed V and J ends, which lost 0 bases and 6 bases, there was a span of 11 bases. Germline CDR1 LGHNA, CDR2 YSLEER. CDR3 sequence: CASSQELANDEKLFF. The CDR3, as DNA: TGCGCCAGCAGCCAAGAACTAGCGAACGATGAAAAACTGTTTTTT.

This clonotype has more than one count but fewer than ten. The chain employs TRBV12-3 or TRBV12-4 and TRBJ1-2; TRBD1 aligns across 7 bases. The CDR3 covers 17 residues. V lost 2 bases and J lost 4; bases outside the gene matches: 13. The CDR3 bases are TGTGCCAGCAGTTTATGGACAGGTCGGGCCGGCTTCTATGGCTACACCTTC. Translated: CASSLWTGRAGFYGYTF.

The DNA of the CDR3 is TGTGCCAGCAGCTTGCTGGGTAGGTGGAACACTGAAGCTTTCTTT. It encodes CASSLLGRWNTEAFF. The chain links TRBV5-5 to TRBJ1-1; D call uncertain. This CDR3 is built from 15 residues. The ends were cut back, 1 base at V and 1 base at J, with 11 bases in the middle. Germline V CDR1 and CDR2: SGHKS, YYEKEE (reference sequence).

The rearrangement joins TRBV5-6 to TRBJ2-1, with unresolved D. CDR3 length: 13 residues. Germline V CDR1 and CDR2: SGHDT, YYEEEE. V lost 5 bases to trimming and J lost 2 bases, with 8 bases between them. The chain's CDR3 is CASRRTTYNEQFF. CDR3 nucleotides: TGTGCCAGCAGGCGGACCACCTACAATGAGCAGTTCTTC.

The sample holds a few counts of this clonotype. The chain has TRBV7-2 and TRBJ2-2; D gene uncertain. The germline CDR1 and CDR2 sequences are SGHTA and FQGNSA. The CDR3 is made up of 13 amino acids. V lost 6 bases and J 4 bases, leaving 9 bases between the germline ends. CDR3 loop: CASRLTSTGELFF. The CDR3, as DNA: TGTGCCAGCAGGCTTACAAGCACCGGGGAGCTGTTTTTT.

J is TRBJ2-1 and V is TRBV5-1, with D possibly matching TRBD2 (5 bases). The length of the CDR3 is 13 residues. Germline CDR1 and CDR2: SGHRS and YFSETQ. Deletions cut 3 bases from V and 5 bases from J, with 9 bases between. The CDR3 loop reads CASSSGGNNEQFF. The CDR3 bases are TGCGCCAGCAGCTCTGGAGGAAACAATGAGCAGTTCTTC.

The sample holds a few counts of this clonotype. V usage is TRBV12-3 or TRBV12-4 and J usage is TRBJ1-1; D might be TRBD1 (6 bases). V was trimmed by 5 bases and J by 5 bases, leaving 12 bases between them. This CDR3 has 13 residues. The CDR3, as DNA: TGTGCCAGCAGTCCAGGGGCAGAAACTGAAGCTTTCTTT. Encoded protein: CASSPGAETEAFF.

For the CDR3, the DNA is TGCGCCAGCAGTCGGCTGGGGGGAGTTGGAGCTTTCTTT. Protein product: CASSRLGGVGAFF. The chain joins TRBV5-1 to TRBJ1-1, with D maybe TRBD1 (5 bases). CDR3 length: 13 residues. Germline values: CDR1 SGHRS, CDR2 YFSETQ. Trimming pared 5 bases from V and 10 bases from J, leaving 18 bases between.

V gene TRBV5-1 combines with J gene TRBJ2-5; 13 bases are a match to TRBD2. The germline gives CDR1 SGHRS, CDR2 YFSETQ. This CDR3 is 14 amino acids long. Trimming removed 4 bases from V and 5 bases from J; junction bases left unmatched: 2. The CDR3 coding sequence is TGCGCCAGCAGCCAGGGACTAGCGGGGGAGACCCAGTACTTC. Its translation is CASSQGLAGETQYF.

This clonotype appeared a few times. The CDR3 nucleotides are TGTGCCAGCAGGCTAATCAGCACCGGGGAGCTGTTTTTT. It yields the protein CASRLISTGELFF. This chain connects TRBV6-1 to TRBJ2-2, with D unresolved. V was trimmed by 6 bases and J by 4 bases, leaving 9 bases between them. This CDR3 is built from 13 residues. CDR1 and CDR2 (germline): MNHNS, SASEGT.

CDR3 protein: CASSLGFPGMNTEAFF. The CDR3 coding sequence is TGTGCCAGCAGCTTAGGGTTTCCGGGGATGAACACTGAAGCTTTCTTT. The V gene is TRBV7-6, the J gene TRBJ1-1; D not resolved. V lost 1 base and J lost 0, with 12 bases in between. The CDR3 sequence is 16 residues long. The germline CDR1 and CDR2 sequences are SGHVS and FNYEAQ.

This clonotype was picked up many times. This chain connects TRBV12-3 or TRBV12-4 to TRBJ2-7; 8 nucleotides agree with TRBD1. The J segment lost 3 bases and the V segment lost 5 bases, leaving 3 bases of the junction unmatched. This CDR3 contains 13 residues. The CDR3 DNA is TGTGCCAGCAGTCGGACAGGGAGCTACGAGCAGTACGTC. Its protein product is CASSRTGSYEQYV.

The chain uses TRBV6-2 or TRBV6-3 and TRBJ2-1, with a weak D call TRBD1 (5 bases). The V end lost 1 base, the J end lost 0 bases, and 13 bases lay between the germline ends. This CDR3 has 17 amino acids. Germline assignment: CDR1 MNHEY and CDR2 SVGEGT. This CDR3 is CASSYLGQGGSYNEQFF. The CDR3 nucleotides are TGTGCCAGCAGTTACTTGGGGCAGGGCGGCTCCTACAATGAGCAGTTCTTC.

The V call is TRBV7-2, the J call TRBJ1-2, with D possibly matching TRBD1 (6 bases). Germline assignment: CDR1 SGHTA and CDR2 FQGNSA. This CDR3 has 15 residues. V was shortened by 4 bases and J by 2 bases, with 14 bases between the two germline ends. The CDR3 coding sequence is TGTGCCAGCAGCTGGGGGGGCGGAGAAAACTATGGCTACACCTTC. Protein product: CASSWGGGENYGYTF.

The J gene is TRBJ2-5, the V gene TRBV7-2, with 8 positions matching TRBD1. Germline CDR1 SGHTA, CDR2 FQGNSA. The CDR3 length is 17 residues. Trimming at V came to 2 bases and at J to 5 bases, leaving 13 bases not matched to a gene. DNA for the CDR3: TGTGCCAGCAGCTTAAGGGTGTTGCAGGGGGCCGTTGAGACCCAGTACTTC. It specifies CASSLRVLQGAVETQYF.

Sample share makes this clonotype medium-sized. This chain joins TRBV7-9 and TRBJ1-2; 11 bases agree with TRBD1. Germline CDR1 and CDR2: SEHNR and FQNEAQ (reference sequence). V was clipped by 5 bases and J by 6 bases; unmatched bases: 5. The CDR3 spans 14 residues. In DNA form, the CDR3 reads TGTGCCAGCAGCGACGGACAGGGGGCTGATGGCTACACCTTC. Translating it yields CASSDGQGADGYTF.

The table lists this clonotype with a few counts. J is TRBJ1-2 and V is TRBV6-1; tentative D call: TRBD1 (5 bases). The CDR3 runs 15 residues. V dropped 7 bases and J dropped 7 bases, with 22 bases sitting between them. Germline CDR1 is MNHNS and CDR2 is SASEGT. The CDR3: CASTLALDGGGGYTF. In nucleotides, the CDR3 is TGTGCCAGCACCTTAGCTCTGGACGGTGGGGGTGGCTACACCTTC.

This clonotype was seen only a few times. The rearrangement joins TRBV9 to TRBJ2-7, with 7 bases fitting TRBD1. CDR1 and CDR2 from the germline V gene are SGDLS and YYNGEE. This CDR3 region has 14 residues. J gave up 6 bases and V 0 bases, and 6 bases lay outside the gene matches. CDR3: CASSVEGGVFEQYF. The CDR3 DNA sequence: TGTGCCAGCAGCGTAGAAGGGGGCGTTTTCGAGCAGTACTTC.